This is a list of T cell receptor beta chains from one sample in a study of cytomegalovirus exposure and HLA in healthy donors. The protocol was immunoSEQ multiplex PCR, while the TCRdb copy is restricted to in-frame clones and leaves out a portion. The table has 60,000 or so clones, around 89% seen once; the top ten hold over 1.2%. The sequenced material came from PBMCs. Receptors were obtained from a man in his thirties or forties in good health and CMV-seropositive. Both conserved end residues are part of each CDR3. D genes are given only for firm matches. Rows give clone size only sometimes, using once, few, many, or a class for an expanded clone.

clone_size: NA; v_call: TRBV19; j_call: TRBJ2-7; d_call: TRBD2; cdr3_aa: CASSIPAGETYEQYF; cdr3_nt: TGTGCCAGTAGTATCCCAGCGGGAGAAACTTACGAGCAGTACTTC
clone_size: NA; v_call: TRBV30; j_call: TRBJ2-1; d_call: TRBD2; cdr3_aa: CAWRRAGVDNEQFF; cdr3_nt: TGTGCCTGGAGACGGGCGGGAGTTGATAATGAGCAGTTCTTC
clone_size: NA; v_call: TRBV11-2; j_call: TRBJ2-6; d_call: NA; cdr3_aa: CASSLLQTVSGANVLTF; cdr3_nt: TGTGCCAGCAGCTTACTCCAGACAGTCTCTGGGGCCAACGTCCTGACTTTC
clone_size: NA; v_call: TRBV7-2; j_call: TRBJ2-1; d_call: NA; cdr3_aa: CASSLGLNEQFF; cdr3_nt: TGTGCCAGCAGCTTGGGCTTAAATGAGCAGTTCTTC
clone_size: NA; v_call: TRBV4-1; j_call: TRBJ2-2; d_call: TRBD2; cdr3_aa: CASSQGAGDPSGELFF; cdr3_nt: TGCGCCAGCAGCCAAGGAGCGGGAGATCCTTCGGGGGAGCTGTTTTTT
clone_size: NA; v_call: TRBV27; j_call: TRBJ2-5; d_call: NA; cdr3_aa: CASRGRGQETQYF; cdr3_nt: TGTGCCAGCAGGGGCCGAGGGCAAGAGACCCAGTACTTC
clone_size: NA; v_call: TRBV5-4; j_call: TRBJ1-1; d_call: NA; cdr3_aa: CASSTLPGTEAFF; cdr3_nt: TGTGCCAGCAGCACCCTGCCGGGAACTGAAGCTTTCTTT
clone_size: NA; v_call: TRBV13; j_call: TRBJ2-2; d_call: TRBD2; cdr3_aa: CASSLTSGRRGELFF; cdr3_nt: TGTGCCAGCAGCCTGACTAGCGGGAGGAGAGGGGAGCTGTTCTTT
clone_size: NA; v_call: TRBV29-1; j_call: TRBJ1-2; d_call: NA; cdr3_aa: CSVQQGGIYGYTF; cdr3_nt: TGCAGCGTGCAACAGGGAGGGATCTATGGCTACACCTTC
clone_size: NA; v_call: TRBV25-1; j_call: TRBJ2-1; d_call: TRBD2; cdr3_aa: CASSRPSTSGREPEQFF; cdr3_nt: TGTGCCAGCAGCCGACCCTCGACTAGCGGGAGGGAACCTGAGCAGTTCTTC
clone_size: NA; v_call: TRBV6-1; j_call: TRBJ2-2; d_call: TRBD2; cdr3_aa: CASSEGGGETGELFF; cdr3_nt: TGTGCCAGCAGTGAAGGGGGGGGAGAAACCGGGGAGCTGTTTTTT
clone_size: once; v_call: TRBV25-1; j_call: TRBJ2-3; d_call: NA; cdr3_aa: CASSVPEGDTQYF; cdr3_nt: TGTGCCAGCAGTGTGCCCGAGGGAGATACGCAGTATTTT
clone_size: NA; v_call: TRBV5-4; j_call: TRBJ2-3; d_call: TRBD1; cdr3_aa: CASSAYRDRGGDTQYF; cdr3_nt: TGTGCCAGCAGCGCGTACCGGGACAGGGGAGGGGATACGCAGTATTTT
clone_size: NA; v_call: TRBV30; j_call: TRBJ1-1; d_call: TRBD1; cdr3_aa: CAWSVRGLLNTEAFF; cdr3_nt: TGTGCCTGGAGTGTGAGGGGGCTCCTGAACACTGAAGCTTTCTTT
clone_size: NA; v_call: TRBV5-4; j_call: TRBJ2-1; d_call: TRBD2; cdr3_aa: CASSVAAGGLSYNEQFF; cdr3_nt: TGTGCCAGCAGCGTAGCGGCGGGAGGGCTCTCCTACAATGAGCAGTTCTTC
clone_size: NA; v_call: TRBV7-2; j_call: TRBJ2-1; d_call: TRBD2; cdr3_aa: CASSPRGGSSYNEQFF; cdr3_nt: TGTGCCAGCAGCCCACGGGGGGGGAGCTCCTACAATGAGCAGTTCTTC
clone_size: NA; v_call: TRBV14; j_call: TRBJ1-2; d_call: NA; cdr3_aa: CASSQRTRQGYGYTF; cdr3_nt: TGTGCCAGCAGCCAACGGACCCGGCAGGGCTATGGCTACACCTTC
clone_size: NA; v_call: TRBV6-6; j_call: TRBJ1-1; d_call: TRBD1; cdr3_aa: CASSSPGQVNTEAFF; cdr3_nt: TGTGCCAGCAGTTCCCCGGGACAGGTGAACACTGAAGCTTTCTTT
clone_size: NA; v_call: TRBV28; j_call: TRBJ1-1; d_call: NA; cdr3_aa: CASSLWQGTEAFF; cdr3_nt: TGTGCCAGCAGTTTATGGCAGGGCACTGAAGCTTTCTTT
clone_size: NA; v_call: TRBV7-2; j_call: TRBJ2-7; d_call: TRBD2; cdr3_aa: CASSVGLAGGHEQYF; cdr3_nt: TGTGCCAGCAGCGTGGGACTAGCGGGAGGCCACGAGCAGTACTTC
clone_size: NA; v_call: TRBV28; j_call: TRBJ2-7; d_call: NA; cdr3_aa: CASSYGQRSFYEQYF; cdr3_nt: TGTGCCAGCAGTTATGGCCAGCGGAGTTTTTACGAGCAGTACTTC
clone_size: NA; v_call: TRBV5-1; j_call: TRBJ1-1; d_call: NA; cdr3_aa: CASSPGWLNTEAFF; cdr3_nt: TGCGCCAGCAGCCCGGGGTGGTTGAACACTGAAGCTTTCTTT
clone_size: NA; v_call: TRBV19; j_call: TRBJ1-5; d_call: NA; cdr3_aa: CASSIQGGQPQHF; cdr3_nt: TGTGCCAGTAGTATACAGGGAGGCCAGCCCCAGCATTTT
clone_size: NA; v_call: TRBV28; j_call: TRBJ2-2; d_call: NA; cdr3_aa: CAIGTAGTGELFF; cdr3_nt: TGTGCAATCGGGACAGCGGGCACCGGGGAGCTGTTTTTT
clone_size: NA; v_call: TRBV2; j_call: TRBJ2-2; d_call: TRBD2; cdr3_aa: CASSDPSGRYPASNTGELFF; cdr3_nt: TGTGCCAGCAGTGATCCAAGCGGGAGATATCCAGCATCGAACACCGGGGAGCTGTTTTTT
clone_size: NA; v_call: TRBV25-1; j_call: TRBJ2-5; d_call: NA; cdr3_aa: CASSESGTQYF; cdr3_nt: TGTGCCAGCAGTGAATCAGGGACCCAGTACTTC
clone_size: NA; v_call: TRBV12-5; j_call: TRBJ1-5; d_call: TRBD1; cdr3_aa: CASGLTDREVNQPQHF; cdr3_nt: TGTGCTAGTGGTTTAACGGACAGGGAGGTGAATCAGCCCCAGCATTTT
clone_size: NA; v_call: TRBV30; j_call: TRBJ2-5; d_call: NA; cdr3_aa: CAWSVQVGETQYF; cdr3_nt: TGTGCCTGGAGTGTACAGGTTGGGGAGACCCAGTACTTC
clone_size: NA; v_call: TRBV5-4; j_call: TRBJ2-7; d_call: NA; cdr3_aa: CASSFGTRSSYEQYF; cdr3_nt: TGTGCCAGCAGCTTTGGGACAAGGAGCTCCTACGAGCAGTACTTC
clone_size: NA; v_call: TRBV6-5; j_call: TRBJ1-5; d_call: TRBD1; cdr3_aa: CASSWDRDYQPQHF; cdr3_nt: TGTGCCAGCAGTTGGGACAGGGATTATCAGCCCCAGCATTTT
clone_size: NA; v_call: TRBV18; j_call: TRBJ2-1; d_call: TRBD2; cdr3_aa: CASPRTSASSYNEQFF; cdr3_nt: TGTGCCAGCCCACGCACTAGCGCGAGCTCCTACAATGAGCAGTTCTTC